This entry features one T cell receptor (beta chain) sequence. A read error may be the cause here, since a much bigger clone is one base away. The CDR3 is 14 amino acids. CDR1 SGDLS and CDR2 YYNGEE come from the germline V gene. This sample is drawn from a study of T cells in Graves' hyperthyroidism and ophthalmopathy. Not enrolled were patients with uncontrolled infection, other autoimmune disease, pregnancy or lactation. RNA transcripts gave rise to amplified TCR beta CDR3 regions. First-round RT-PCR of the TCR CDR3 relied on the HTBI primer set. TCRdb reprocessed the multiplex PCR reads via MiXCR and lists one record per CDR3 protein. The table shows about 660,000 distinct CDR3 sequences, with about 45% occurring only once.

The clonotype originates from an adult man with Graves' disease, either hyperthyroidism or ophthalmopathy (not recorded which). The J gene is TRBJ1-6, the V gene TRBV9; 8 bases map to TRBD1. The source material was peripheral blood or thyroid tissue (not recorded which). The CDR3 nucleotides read TGTGCCAACAGCTCGACAGGGGACGGCTCACCCCTCCACTTT. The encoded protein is CANSSTGDGSPLHF.